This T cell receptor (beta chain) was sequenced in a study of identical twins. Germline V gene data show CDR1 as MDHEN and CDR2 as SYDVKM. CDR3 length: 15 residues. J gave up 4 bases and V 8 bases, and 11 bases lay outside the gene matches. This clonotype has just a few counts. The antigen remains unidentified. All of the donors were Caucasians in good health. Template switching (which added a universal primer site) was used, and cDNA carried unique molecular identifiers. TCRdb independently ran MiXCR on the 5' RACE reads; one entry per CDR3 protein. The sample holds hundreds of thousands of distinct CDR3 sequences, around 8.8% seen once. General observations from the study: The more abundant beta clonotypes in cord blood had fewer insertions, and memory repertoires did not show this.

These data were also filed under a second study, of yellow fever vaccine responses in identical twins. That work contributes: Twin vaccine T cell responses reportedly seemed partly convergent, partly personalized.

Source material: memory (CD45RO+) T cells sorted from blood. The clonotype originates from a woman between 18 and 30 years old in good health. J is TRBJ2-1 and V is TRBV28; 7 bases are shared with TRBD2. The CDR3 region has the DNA TGTGCCAGCCGGTGGGAAGCGGGAAGGTACAATGAGCAGTTCTTC. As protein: CASRWEAGRYNEQFF.